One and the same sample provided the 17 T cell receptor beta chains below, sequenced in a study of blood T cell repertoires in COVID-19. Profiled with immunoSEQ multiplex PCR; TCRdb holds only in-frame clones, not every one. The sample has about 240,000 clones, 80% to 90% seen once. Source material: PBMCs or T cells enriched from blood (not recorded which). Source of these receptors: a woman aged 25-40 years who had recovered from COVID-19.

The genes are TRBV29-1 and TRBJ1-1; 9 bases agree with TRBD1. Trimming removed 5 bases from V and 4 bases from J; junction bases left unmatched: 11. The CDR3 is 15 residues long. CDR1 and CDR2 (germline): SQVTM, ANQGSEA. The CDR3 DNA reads TGCAGCGTTAAACTAACGGGACAGGGATCCACTGAAGCTTTCTTT. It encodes CSVKLTGQGSTEAFF.

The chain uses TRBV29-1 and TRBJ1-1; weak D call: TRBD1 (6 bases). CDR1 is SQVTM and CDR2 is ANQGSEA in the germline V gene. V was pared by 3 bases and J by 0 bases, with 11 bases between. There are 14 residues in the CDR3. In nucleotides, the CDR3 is TGCAGCGTTGACAGGGGTGGGATGAACACTGAAGCTTTCTTT. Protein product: CSVDRGGMNTEAFF. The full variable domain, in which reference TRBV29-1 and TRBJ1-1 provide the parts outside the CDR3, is SAVISQKPSRDICQRGTSLTIQCQVDSQVTMMFWYRQQPGQSLTLIATANQGSEATYESGFVIDKFPISRPNLTFSTLTVSNMSPEDSSIYLCSVDRGGMNTEAFFGQGTRLTVV.

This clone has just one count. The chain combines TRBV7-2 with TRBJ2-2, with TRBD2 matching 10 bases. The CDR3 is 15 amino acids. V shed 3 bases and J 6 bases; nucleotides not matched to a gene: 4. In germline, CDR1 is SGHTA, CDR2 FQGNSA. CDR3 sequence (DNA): TGTGCCAGCAGCTTCGGGACTAGCGCTCCCGGGGAGCTGTTTTTT. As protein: CASSFGTSAPGELFF. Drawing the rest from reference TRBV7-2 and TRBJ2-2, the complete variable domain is GAGVSQSPSNKVTEKGKDVELRCDPISGHTALYWYRQSLGQGLEFLIYFQGNSAPDKSGLPSDRFSAERTGGSVSTLTIQRTQQEDSAVYLCASSFGTSAPGELFFGEGSRLTVL.

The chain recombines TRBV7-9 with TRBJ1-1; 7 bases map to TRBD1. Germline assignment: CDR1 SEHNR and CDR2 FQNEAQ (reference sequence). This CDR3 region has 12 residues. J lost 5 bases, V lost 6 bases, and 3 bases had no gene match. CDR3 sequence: CASRVQGTEAFF. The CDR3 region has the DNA TGTGCCAGCAGGGTACAGGGGACTGAAGCTTTCTTT.

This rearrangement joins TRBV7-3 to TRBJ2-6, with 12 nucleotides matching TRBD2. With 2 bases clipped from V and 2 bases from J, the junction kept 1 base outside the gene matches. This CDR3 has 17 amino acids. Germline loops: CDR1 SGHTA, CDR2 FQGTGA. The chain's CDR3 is CASSLGLAGTGANVLTF. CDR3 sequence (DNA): TGTGCCAGCAGCTTAGGACTAGCGGGGACTGGGGCCAACGTCCTGACTTTC.

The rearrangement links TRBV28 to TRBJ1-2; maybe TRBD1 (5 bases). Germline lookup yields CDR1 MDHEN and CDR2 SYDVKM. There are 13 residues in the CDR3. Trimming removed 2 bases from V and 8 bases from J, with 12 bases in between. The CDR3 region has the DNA TGTGCCAGCAGTTTAGGGGGGAGAGGAGGCTACACCTTC. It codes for CASSLGGRGGYTF.

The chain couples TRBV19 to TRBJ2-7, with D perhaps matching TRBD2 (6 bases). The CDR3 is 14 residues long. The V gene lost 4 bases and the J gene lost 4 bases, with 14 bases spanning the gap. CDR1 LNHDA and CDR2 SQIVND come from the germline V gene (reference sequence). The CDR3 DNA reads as TGTGCCAGTAGTAATGGGGGAGGCTCATACGAGCAGTACTTC. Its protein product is CASSNGGGSYEQYF.

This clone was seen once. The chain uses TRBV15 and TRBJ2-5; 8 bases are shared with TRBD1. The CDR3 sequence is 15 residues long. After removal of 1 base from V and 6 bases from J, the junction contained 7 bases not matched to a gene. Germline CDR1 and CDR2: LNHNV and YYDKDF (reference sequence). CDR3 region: CATSRATGEVQTQYF. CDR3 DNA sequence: TGTGCCACCAGCAGAGCGACAGGGGAAGTACAGACCCAGTACTTC.

This chain's CDR3 is CASRLGQPYEQYF. CDR3 DNA sequence: TGTGCCAGCAGGTTGGGACAGCCCTACGAGCAGTACTTC. V and J are TRBV6-5 and TRBJ2-7; TRBD1 aligns across 7 bases. The CDR3 covers 13 residues. Trimming removed 6 bases from V and 2 bases from J; junction bases left unmatched: 4. The germline V gene has CDR1 MNHEY and CDR2 SVGAGI.

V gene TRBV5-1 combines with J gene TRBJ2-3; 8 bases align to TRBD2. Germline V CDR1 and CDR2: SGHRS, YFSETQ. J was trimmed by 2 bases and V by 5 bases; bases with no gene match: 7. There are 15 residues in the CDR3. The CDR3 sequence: CASRNGRAYTDTQYF. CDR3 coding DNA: TGCGCCAGCAGGAACGGGAGGGCCTACACAGATACGCAGTATTTT.

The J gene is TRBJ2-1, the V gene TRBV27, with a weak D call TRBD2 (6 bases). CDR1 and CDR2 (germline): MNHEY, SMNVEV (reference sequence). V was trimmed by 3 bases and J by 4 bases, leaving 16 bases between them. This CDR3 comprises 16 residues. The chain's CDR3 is CASSLSGTGAYNEQFF. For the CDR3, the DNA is TGTGCCAGCAGTTTGAGTGGAACGGGAGCATACAATGAGCAGTTCTTC.

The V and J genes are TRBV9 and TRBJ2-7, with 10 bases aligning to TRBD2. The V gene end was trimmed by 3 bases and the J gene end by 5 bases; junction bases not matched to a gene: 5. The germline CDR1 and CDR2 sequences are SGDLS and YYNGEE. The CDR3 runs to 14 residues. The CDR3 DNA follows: TGTGCCAGCAGCGGAAGCGGGAGGGCCAACGAGCAGTACTTC. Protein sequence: CASSGSGRANEQYF.

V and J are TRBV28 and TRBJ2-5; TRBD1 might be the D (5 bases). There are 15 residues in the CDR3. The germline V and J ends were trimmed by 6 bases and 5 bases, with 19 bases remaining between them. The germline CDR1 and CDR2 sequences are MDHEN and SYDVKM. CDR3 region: CASSDIIGVGETQYF. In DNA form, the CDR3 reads TGTGCCAGCAGCGATATCATAGGGGTCGGGGAGACCCAGTACTTC.

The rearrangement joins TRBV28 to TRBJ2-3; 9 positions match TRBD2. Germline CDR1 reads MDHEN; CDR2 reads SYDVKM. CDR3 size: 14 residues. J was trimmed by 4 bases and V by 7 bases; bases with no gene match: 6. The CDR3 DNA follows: TGTGCCAGCAACCTAGCGGGATTATCAGATACGCAGTATTTT. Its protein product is CASNLAGLSDTQYF.

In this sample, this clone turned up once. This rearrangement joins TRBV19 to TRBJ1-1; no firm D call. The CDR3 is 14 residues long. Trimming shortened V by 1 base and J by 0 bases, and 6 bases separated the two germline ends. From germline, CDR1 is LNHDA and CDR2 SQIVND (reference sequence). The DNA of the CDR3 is TGTGCCAGTAGTATAGGGCGGCTGAACACTGAAGCTTTCTTT. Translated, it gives CASSIGRLNTEAFF.

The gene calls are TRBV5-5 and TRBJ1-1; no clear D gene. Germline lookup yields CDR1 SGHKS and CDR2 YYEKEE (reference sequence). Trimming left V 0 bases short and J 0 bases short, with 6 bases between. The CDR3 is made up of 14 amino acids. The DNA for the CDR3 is TGTGCCAGCAGCTTGGGTTTCTTGAACACTGAAGCTTTCTTT. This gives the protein CASSLGFLNTEAFF.

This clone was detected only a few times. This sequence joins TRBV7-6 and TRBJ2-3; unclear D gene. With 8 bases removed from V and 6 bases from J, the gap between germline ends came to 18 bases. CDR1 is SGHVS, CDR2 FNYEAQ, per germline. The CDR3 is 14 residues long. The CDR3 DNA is TGTGCCAGCGCTAGTCTACCTCAACGGGATACGCAGTATTTT. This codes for CASASLPQRDTQYF.